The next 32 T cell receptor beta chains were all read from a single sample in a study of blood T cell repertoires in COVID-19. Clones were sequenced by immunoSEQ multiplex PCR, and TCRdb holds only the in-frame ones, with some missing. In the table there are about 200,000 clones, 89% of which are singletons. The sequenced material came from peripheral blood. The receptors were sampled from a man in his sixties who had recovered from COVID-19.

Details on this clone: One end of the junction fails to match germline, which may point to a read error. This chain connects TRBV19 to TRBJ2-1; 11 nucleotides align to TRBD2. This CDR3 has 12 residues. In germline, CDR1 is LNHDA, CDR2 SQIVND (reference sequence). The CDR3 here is CASSPSGRTTVF. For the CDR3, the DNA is TGTGCCAGTAGTCCTAGCGGGAGGACCACAGTCTTC.

The CDR3 sequence: CASSERRRTAYNEQFF. The CDR3 region has the DNA TGTGCCAGCAGTGAAAGAAGACGGACAGCCTACAATGAGCAGTTCTTC. This rearrangement joins TRBV6-1 to TRBJ2-1, with D possibly being TRBD1 (6 bases). The CDR3 covers 16 residues. Germline V gene data show CDR1 as MNHNS and CDR2 as SASEGT. Trimming pared 2 bases from V and 2 bases from J, leaving 13 bases between.

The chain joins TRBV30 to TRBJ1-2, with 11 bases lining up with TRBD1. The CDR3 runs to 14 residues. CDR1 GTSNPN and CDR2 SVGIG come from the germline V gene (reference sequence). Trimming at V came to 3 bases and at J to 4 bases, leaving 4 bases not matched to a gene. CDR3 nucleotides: TGTGCCTGGAGCGGACAGGGGGCCGGCTATGGCTACACCTTC. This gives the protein CAWSGQGAGYGYTF.

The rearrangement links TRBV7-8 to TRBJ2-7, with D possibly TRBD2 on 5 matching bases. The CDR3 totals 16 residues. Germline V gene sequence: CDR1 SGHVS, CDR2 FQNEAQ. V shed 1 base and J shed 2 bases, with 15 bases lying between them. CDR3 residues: CASSLGDEGTTYEQYF. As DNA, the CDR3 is TGTGCCAGCAGCTTAGGAGACGAGGGCACCACCTACGAGCAGTACTTC.

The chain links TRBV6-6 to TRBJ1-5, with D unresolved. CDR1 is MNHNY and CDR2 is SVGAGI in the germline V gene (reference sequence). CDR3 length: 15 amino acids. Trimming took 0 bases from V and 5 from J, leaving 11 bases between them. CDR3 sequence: CASSYSSLADQPQHF. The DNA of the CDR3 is TGTGCCAGCAGTTACTCGAGTTTAGCCGATCAGCCCCAGCATTTT.

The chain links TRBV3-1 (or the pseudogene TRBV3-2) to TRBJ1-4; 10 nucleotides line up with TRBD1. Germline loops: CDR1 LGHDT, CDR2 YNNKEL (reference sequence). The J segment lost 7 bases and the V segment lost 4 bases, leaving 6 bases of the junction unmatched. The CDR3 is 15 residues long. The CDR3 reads CASSPGQGVGEKLFF. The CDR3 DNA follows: TGTGCCAGCAGCCCCGGACAGGGGGTCGGTGAAAAACTGTTTTTT.

CDR3 sequence (DNA): TGTGCCAGCAGCTTAGATCAGACAGGGGCCTACGAGCAGTACTTC. This sequence encodes CASSLDQTGAYEQYF. The chain has TRBV11-2 and TRBJ2-7; 8 positions agree with TRBD1. The CDR3 sequence is 15 residues long. J was trimmed by 2 bases and V by 0 bases; bases with no gene match: 3. CDR1 SGHAT and CDR2 FQNNGV come from the germline V gene.

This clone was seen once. The CDR3 sequence: CSASDRGLGAGNTIYF. The CDR3 bases are TGCAGTGCTAGTGACAGGGGTCTGGGAGCAGGAAACACCATATATTTT. This chain joins TRBV20-1 and TRBJ1-3; 8 bases map to TRBD1. This CDR3 has 16 amino acids. Unmatched junction bases numbered 11, after V lost 3 bases and J lost 4 bases. The germline gives CDR1 DFQATT, CDR2 SNEGSKA (reference sequence).

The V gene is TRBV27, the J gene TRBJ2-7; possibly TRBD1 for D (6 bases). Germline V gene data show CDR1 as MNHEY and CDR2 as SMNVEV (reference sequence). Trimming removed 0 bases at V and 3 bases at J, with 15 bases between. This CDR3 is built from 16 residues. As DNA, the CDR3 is TGTGCCAGCAGTTTATCTTGGGGACAACTCTACTACGAGCAGTACTTC. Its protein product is CASSLSWGQLYYEQYF.

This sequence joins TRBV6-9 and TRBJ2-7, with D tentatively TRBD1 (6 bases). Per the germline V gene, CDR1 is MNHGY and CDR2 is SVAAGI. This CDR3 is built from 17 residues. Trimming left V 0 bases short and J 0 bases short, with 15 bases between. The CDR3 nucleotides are TGTGCCAGCAGTTATTCCCGGAACAGGGTAAGCTCCTACGAGCAGTACTTC. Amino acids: CASSYSRNRVSSYEQYF.

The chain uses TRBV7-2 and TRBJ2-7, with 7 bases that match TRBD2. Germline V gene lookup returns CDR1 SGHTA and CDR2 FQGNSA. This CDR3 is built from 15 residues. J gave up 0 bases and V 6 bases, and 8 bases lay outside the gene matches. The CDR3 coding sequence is TGTGCCAGCAGTACCGACGGGACTAACTCCTACGAGCAGTACTTC. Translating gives CASSTDGTNSYEQYF.

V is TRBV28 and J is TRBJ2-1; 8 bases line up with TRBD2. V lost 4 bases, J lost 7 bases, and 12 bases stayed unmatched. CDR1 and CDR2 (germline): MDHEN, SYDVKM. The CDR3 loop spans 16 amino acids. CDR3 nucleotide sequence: TGTGCCAGCAGTTCGCGGTCGGGAGGGCCAAGAAATGAGCAGTTCTTC. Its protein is CASSSRSGGPRNEQFF.

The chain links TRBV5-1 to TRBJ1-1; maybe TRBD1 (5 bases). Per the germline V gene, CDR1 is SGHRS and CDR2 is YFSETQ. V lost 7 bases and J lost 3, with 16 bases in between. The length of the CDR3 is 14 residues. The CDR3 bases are TGCGCCAGCGGTCAGTGGGGCCTGCACACTGAAGCTTTCTTT. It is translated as CASGQWGLHTEAFF.

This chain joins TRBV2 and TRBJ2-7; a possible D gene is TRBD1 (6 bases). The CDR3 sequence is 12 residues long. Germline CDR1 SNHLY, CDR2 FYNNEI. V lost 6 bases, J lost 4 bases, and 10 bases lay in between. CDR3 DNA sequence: TGTGCCAGCAGGGACAGTGGTTACGAGCAGTACTTC. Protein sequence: CASRDSGYEQYF. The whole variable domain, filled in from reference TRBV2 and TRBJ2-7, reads EPEVTQTPSHQVTQMGQEVILRCVPISNHLYFYWYRQILGQKVEFLVSFYNNEISEKSEIFDDQFSVERPDGSNFTLKIRSTKLEDSAMYFCASRDSGYEQYFGPGTRLTVT.

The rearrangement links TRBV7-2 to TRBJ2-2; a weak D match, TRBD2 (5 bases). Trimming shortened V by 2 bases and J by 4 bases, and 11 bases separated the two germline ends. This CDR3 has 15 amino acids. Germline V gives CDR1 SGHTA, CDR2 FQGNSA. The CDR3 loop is CASSLMRASTGELFF. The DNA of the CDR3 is TGTGCCAGCAGCTTAATGCGGGCAAGCACCGGGGAGCTGTTTTTT.

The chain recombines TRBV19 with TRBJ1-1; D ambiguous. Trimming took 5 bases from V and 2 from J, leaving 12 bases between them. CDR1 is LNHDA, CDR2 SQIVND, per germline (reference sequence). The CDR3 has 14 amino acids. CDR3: CASSPEWTNTEAFF. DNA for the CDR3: TGTGCCAGTAGTCCCGAGTGGACTAACACTGAAGCTTTCTTT.

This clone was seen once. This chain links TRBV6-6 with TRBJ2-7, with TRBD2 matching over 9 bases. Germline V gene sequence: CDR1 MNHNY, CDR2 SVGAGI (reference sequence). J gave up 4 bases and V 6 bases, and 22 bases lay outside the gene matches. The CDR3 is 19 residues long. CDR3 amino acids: CASSRELVAGAEGLYEQYF. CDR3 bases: TGTGCCAGCAGCCGAGAATTGGTAGCGGGGGCCGAGGGGCTTTACGAGCAGTACTTC.

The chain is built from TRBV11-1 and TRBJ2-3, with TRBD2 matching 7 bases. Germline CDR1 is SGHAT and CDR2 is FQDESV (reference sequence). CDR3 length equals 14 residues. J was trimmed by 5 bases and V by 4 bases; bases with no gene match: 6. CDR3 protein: CASSSGTTGDTQYF. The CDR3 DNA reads TGTGCCAGCAGCTCCGGGACTACGGGAGATACGCAGTATTTT.

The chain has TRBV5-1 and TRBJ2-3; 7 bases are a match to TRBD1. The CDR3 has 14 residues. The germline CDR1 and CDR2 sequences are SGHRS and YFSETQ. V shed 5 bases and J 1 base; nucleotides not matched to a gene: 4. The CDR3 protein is CASRGTAGTDTQYF. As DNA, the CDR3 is TGCGCCAGCAGGGGGACAGCGGGCACAGATACGCAGTATTTT.

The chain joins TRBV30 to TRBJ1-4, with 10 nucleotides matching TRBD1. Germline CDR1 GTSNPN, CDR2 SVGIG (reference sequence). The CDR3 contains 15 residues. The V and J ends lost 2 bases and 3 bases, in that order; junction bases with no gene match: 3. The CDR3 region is CAWSTGQGANEKLFF. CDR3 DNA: TGTGCCTGGAGTACTGGACAGGGGGCTAATGAAAAACTGTTTTTT.

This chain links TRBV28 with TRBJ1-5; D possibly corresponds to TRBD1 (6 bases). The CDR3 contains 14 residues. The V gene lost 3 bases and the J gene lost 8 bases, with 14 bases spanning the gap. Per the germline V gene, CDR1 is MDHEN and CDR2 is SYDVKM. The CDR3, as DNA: TGTGCCAGCAGTTTTTTGACAGGTTTTGAGCCCCAGCATTTT. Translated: CASSFLTGFEPQHF.

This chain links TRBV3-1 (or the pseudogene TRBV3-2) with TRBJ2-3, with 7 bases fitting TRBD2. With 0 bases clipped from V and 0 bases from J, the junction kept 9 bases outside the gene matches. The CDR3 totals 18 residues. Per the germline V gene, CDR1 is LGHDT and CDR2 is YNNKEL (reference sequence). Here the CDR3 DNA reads TGTGCCAGCAGCCAAGACCCACCACCGGGACTAAGCACAGATACGCAGTATTTT. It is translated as CASSQDPPPGLSTDTQYF.

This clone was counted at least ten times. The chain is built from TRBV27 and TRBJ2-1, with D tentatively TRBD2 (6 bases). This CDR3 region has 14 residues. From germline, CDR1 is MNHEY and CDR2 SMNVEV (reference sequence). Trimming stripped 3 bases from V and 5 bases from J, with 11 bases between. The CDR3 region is CASSFLTRDNEQFF. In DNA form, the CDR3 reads TGTGCCAGCAGTTTTTTGACTAGGGACAATGAGCAGTTCTTC.

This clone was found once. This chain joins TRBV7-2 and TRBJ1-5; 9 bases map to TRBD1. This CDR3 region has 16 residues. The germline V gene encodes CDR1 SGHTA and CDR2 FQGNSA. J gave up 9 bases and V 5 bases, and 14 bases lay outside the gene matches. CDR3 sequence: CASSPTGGADQRPQHF. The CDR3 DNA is TGTGCCAGCAGCCCCACAGGGGGCGCAGATCAGAGGCCCCAGCATTTT.

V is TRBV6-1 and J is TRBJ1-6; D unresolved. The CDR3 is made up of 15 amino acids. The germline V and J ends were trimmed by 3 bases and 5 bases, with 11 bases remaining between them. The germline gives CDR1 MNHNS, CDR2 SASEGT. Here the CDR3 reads CASSDPTGNNSPLHF. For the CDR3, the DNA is TGTGCCAGCAGTGACCCGACGGGTAATAATTCACCCCTCCACTTT.

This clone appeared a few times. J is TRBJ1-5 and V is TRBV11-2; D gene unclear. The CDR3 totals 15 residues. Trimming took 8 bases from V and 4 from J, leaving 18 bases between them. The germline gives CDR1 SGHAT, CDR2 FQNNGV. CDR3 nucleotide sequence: TGTGCCAGCGCCGTTGGGCCTGGTGGGAATCAGCCCCAGCATTTT. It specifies CASAVGPGGNQPQHF.

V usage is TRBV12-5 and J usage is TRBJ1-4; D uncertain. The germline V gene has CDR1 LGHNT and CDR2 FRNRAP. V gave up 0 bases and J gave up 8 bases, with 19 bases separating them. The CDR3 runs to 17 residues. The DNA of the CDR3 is TGTGCTAGTGGTTTGGTACGAGGGCAACCGGGAGGGGAAAAACTGTTTTTT. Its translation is CASGLVRGQPGGEKLFF.

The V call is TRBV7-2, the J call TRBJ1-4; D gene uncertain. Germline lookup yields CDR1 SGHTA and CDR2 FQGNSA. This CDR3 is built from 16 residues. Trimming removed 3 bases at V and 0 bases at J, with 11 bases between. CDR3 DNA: TGTGCCAGCAGCTTTGGGCAGGTGTCAACTAATGAAAAACTGTTTTTT. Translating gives CASSFGQVSTNEKLFF.

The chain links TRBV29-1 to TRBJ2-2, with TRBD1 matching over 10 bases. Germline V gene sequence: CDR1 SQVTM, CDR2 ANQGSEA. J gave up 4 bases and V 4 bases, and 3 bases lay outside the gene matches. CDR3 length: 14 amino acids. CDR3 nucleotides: TGCAGCGTTGTTGGGACAGGGGTCACCGGGGAGCTGTTTTTT. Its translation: CSVVGTGVTGELFF.

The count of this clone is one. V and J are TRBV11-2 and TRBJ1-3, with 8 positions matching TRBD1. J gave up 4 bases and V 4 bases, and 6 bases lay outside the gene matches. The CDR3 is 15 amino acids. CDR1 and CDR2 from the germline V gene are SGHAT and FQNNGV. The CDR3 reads CASSSSGGGGNTIYF. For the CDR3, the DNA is TGTGCCAGCAGCTCCTCAGGGGGCGGGGGAAACACCATATATTTT.

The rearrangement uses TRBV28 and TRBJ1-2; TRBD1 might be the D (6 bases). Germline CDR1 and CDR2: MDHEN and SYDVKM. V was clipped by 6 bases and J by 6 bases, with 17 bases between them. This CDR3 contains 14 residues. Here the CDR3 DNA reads TGTGCCAGCAGAACACCCGGACAGTCTAATGGCTACACCTTC. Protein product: CASRTPGQSNGYTF.

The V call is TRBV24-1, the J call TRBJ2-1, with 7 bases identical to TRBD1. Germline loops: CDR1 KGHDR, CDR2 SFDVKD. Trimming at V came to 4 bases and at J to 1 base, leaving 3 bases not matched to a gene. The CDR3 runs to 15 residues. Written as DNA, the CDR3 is TGTGCCACCAGTGACGGCAGGGGGTCCTACAATGAGCAGTTCTTC. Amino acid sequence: CATSDGRGSYNEQFF.